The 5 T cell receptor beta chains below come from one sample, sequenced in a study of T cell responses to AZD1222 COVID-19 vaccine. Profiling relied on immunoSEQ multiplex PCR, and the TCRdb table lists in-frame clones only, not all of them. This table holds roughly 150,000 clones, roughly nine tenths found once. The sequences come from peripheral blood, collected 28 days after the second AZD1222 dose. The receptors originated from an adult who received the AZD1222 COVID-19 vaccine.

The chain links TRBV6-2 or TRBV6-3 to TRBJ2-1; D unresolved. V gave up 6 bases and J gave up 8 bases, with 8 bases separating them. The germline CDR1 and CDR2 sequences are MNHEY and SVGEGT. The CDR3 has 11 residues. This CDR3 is CASSPSYEQFF. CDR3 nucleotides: TGTGCCAGCAGCCCCAGTTATGAGCAGTTCTTC.

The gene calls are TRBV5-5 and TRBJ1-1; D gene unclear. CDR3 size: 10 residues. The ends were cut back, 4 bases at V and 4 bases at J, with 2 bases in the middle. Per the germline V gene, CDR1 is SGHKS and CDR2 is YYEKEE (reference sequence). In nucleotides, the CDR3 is TGTGCCAGCAGCGGCACTGAAGCTTTCTTT. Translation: CASSGTEAFF.

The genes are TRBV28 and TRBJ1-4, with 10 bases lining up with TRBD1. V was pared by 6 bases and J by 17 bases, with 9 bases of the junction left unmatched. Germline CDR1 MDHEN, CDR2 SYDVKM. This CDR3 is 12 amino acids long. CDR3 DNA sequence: TGTGCCAGCAGGTCCGGGACAGGGGTTCGTTTTTTT. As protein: CASRSGTGVRFF.

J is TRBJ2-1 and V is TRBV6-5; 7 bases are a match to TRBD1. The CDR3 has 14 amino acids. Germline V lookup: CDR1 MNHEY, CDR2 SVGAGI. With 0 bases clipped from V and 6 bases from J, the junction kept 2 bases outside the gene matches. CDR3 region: CASSYSNRGNEQFF. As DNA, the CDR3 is TGTGCCAGCAGTTACTCGAACAGGGGCAATGAGCAGTTCTTC.

The DNA of the CDR3 is TGTGCCAGCAGCCTTCGGGGGGACGATGGCTACACCTTC. The encoded protein is CASSLRGDDGYTF. This rearrangement joins TRBV4-2 to TRBJ1-2, with D possibly TRBD1 on 5 matching bases. Trimming left V 4 bases short and J 6 bases short, with 12 bases between. There are 13 residues in the CDR3. Germline CDR1 and CDR2: LGHNA and YNFKEQ.